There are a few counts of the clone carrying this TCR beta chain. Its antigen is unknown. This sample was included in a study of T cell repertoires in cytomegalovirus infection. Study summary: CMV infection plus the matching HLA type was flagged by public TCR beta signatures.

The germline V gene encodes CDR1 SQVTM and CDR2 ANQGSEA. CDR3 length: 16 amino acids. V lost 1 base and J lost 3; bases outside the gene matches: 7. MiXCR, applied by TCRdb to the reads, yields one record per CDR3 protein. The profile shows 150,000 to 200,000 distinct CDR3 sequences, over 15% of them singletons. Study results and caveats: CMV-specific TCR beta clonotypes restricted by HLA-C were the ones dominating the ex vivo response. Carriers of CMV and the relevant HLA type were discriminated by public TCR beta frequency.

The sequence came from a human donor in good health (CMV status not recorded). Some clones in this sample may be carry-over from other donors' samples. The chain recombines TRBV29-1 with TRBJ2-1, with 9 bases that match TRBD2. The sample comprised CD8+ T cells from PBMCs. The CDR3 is CSVEALERGDYNEQFF. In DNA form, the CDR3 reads TGCAGCGTTGAAGCCCTAGAGCGGGGGGACTACAATGAGCAGTTCTTC.